Listed below are T cell receptor beta chains from one sample, sequenced in a study of T cell changes during pregnancy in multiple sclerosis. The assay was immunoSEQ multiplex PCR, and TCRdb's table has in-frame clones only and misses some. The table includes some 64,000 clones, 92% detected once. The sample was peripheral blood, taken in the first trimester of pregnancy. The receptors derive from a female donor with multiple sclerosis, enrolled in a pregnancy study. CDR3s include the opening cysteine and the closing phenylalanine or tryptophan. The D gene is left open where the match is weak. Only part of the rows carry a size: once, few, many, or a class if the clone is expanded.

TRBD2	once	15	TRBV6-5	TRBJ2-7	TGTGCCAGCAGGAGGGGCCTAGCGGGAGACTACGAGCAGTACTTC	CASRRGLAGDYEQYF
-	-	14	TRBV5-1	TRBJ2-2	TGCGCCAGCAGCTTGGGACTAGGCCCCGGGGAGCTGTTTTTT	CASSLGLGPGELFF
TRBD2	-	16	TRBV9	TRBJ2-1	TGTGCCAGCAGCGTACGGGGGACTAGCGGTTACAATGAGCAGTTCTTC	CASSVRGTSGYNEQFF
-	-	14	TRBV15	TRBJ2-7	TGTGCCACCAGCAGAGAGGGGCAGAACTACGAGCAGTACTTC	CATSREGQNYEQYF
TRBD1	-	15	TRBV5-4	TRBJ1-6	TGTGCCACCAAGGACAGGCGGTGGGATAATTCACCCCTCCACTTT	CATKDRRWDNSPLHF
-	-	19	TRBV9	TRBJ2-3	TGTGCCAGCAGCGTCGCCCCGGGGGTACAGGGGCCTCACACAGATACGCAGTATTTT	CASSVAPGVQGPHTDTQYF
TRBD1	medium-sized	14	TRBV29-1	TRBJ2-2	TGCAGCGTTCGGACAGGGGTCGACACCGGGGAGCTGTTTTTT	CSVRTGVDTGELFF
-	-	13	TRBV28	TRBJ1-1	TGTGCCAGCAGTTTCACGGGAAAAACTAAAGCTTTCTTT	CASSFTGKTKAFF
-	-	15	TRBV27	TRBJ2-7	TGTGCCAGCAGTTTTCGGTGGGAGATGGGCGACGAGCAGTACTTC	CASSFRWEMGDEQYF
TRBD2	-	15	TRBV6-6	TRBJ2-1	TGTGCCAGCAGTTATTGGGGTAGCGGGAACAATGAGCAGTTCTTC	CASSYWGSGNNEQFF
-	-	15	TRBV19	TRBJ2-6	TGTGCCAGTACGGTACAGAGCTCTGGGGCCAACGTCCTGACTTTC	CASTVQSSGANVLTF
-	once	14	TRBV15	TRBJ2-7	TGTGCCACCAGCAGGATAGGGAGCTCCTACGAGCAGTACTTC	CATSRIGSSYEQYF
TRBD2	-	15	TRBV11-3	TRBJ2-3	TGTGCCAGCAGCTTTATAGCGGGAGTTTCAGATACGCAGTATTTT	CASSFIAGVSDTQYF
-	-	16	TRBV7-2	TRBJ1-2	TGTGCCAGCAGCCCTGAGCGGATTCCGGGGAAACTAGGCTACACCTTC	CASSPERIPGKLGYTF
TRBD2	-	14	TRBV4-3	TRBJ2-7	TGCGCCAGCAGCCAAACGACTAGCGGCTACGAGCAGTACTTC	CASSQTTSGYEQYF
-	-	15	TRBV6-4	TRBJ1-2	TGTGCCAGCAGGAAGGAGGATGGTTCGAGATATGGCTACACCTTC	CASRKEDGSRYGYTF
TRBD2	-	16	TRBV14	TRBJ2-3	TGTGCCAGCAGCCAAGTCGCTAGCGGGAGTACAGATACGCAGTATTTT	CASSQVASGSTDTQYF
-	-	17	TRBV18	TRBJ2-3	TGTGCCAGCTCACCCAAGAGGTCAGGGATTCAATCGGATACGCAGTATTTT	CASSPKRSGIQSDTQYF
-	-	13	TRBV18	TRBJ1-2	TGTGCCAGCTCACCTCAGGGGTTGGTCGGCTACACCTTC	CASSPQGLVGYTF
TRBD1	-	13	TRBV6-1	TRBJ1-2	TGTGCCAGCAGACAGGGGGCAAGCTATGGCTACACCTTC	CASRQGASYGYTF
-	few	16	TRBV6-1	TRBJ1-5	TGTGCCAGCAGTGAATCGACAGCCTATAGCAATCAGCCCCAGCATTTT	CASSESTAYSNQPQHF
-	once	12	TRBV6-5	TRBJ2-7	TGTGCCAGCAGAACAGGATCCTACGAGCAGTACTTC	CASRTGSYEQYF
-	-	16	TRBV27	TRBJ2-2	TGTGCCAGCAGTTTAGTAGGCAGGGTGAACACCGGGGAGCTGTTTTTT	CASSLVGRVNTGELFF
-	-	13	TRBV15	TRBJ2-1	TGTGCCACCAGCAGACAACTCTCCGATGAGCAGTTCTTC	CATSRQLSDEQFF
-	-	12	TRBV28	TRBJ1-1	TGTGCCAGCAGTACAGGGATGCCTGAAGCTTTCTTT	CASSTGMPEAFF
TRBD2	-	17	TRBV19	TRBJ2-1	TGTGCCAGTTCGGGACTAGCGGGGGACTCTTCTGACAATGAGCAGTTCTTC	CASSGLAGDSSDNEQFF
-	-	15	TRBV5-1	TRBJ1-2	TGCGCCAGCAGCTCGGCTCCGACAGGATCTTATGGCTACACCTTC	CASSSAPTGSYGYTF
TRBD2	-	15	TRBV16	TRBJ2-7	TGTGCCAGCAGCCTACCGCATACGGGGGGCTACGAGCAGTACTTC	CASSLPHTGGYEQYF
-	once	13	TRBV7-2	TRBJ2-7	TGTGCCAGCAGCTTATCGAGTTTCAACGAGCAGTACTTC	CASSLSSFNEQYF